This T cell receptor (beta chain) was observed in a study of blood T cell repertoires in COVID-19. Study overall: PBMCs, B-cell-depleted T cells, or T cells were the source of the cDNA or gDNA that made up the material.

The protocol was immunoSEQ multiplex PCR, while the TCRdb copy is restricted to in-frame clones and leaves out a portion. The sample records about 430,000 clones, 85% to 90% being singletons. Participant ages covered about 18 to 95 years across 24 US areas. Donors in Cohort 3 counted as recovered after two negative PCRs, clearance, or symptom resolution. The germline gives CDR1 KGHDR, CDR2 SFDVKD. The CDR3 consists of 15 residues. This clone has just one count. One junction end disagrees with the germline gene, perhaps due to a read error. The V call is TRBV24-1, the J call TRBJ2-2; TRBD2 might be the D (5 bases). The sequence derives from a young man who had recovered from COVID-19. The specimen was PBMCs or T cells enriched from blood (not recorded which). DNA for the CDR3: TGTGCCACCACTGATGGAACGGACTACACCGGGGAGCTGTTTTTT. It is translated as CATTDGTDYTGELFF.